Listed here are 5 T cell receptor beta chains from one sample, sequenced in a study of Graves' ophthalmopathy and Graves' hyperthyroidism. Investigators amplified TCR beta CDR3 regions from RNA transcripts. Investigators did first-round RT-PCR with HTBI primers, then second-round multiplex PCR. Each CDR3 protein gets one entry after TCRdb re-called the multiplex PCR reads with MiXCR. The sample includes over a million distinct CDR3 sequences, roughly 35% of them seen just once. Sequencing was carried out using peripheral blood or thyroid tissue (not recorded which). All receptors come from an adult man with Graves' hyperthyroidism.

As regards this clonotype: The junction and the germline gene differ at one end; a read error may be behind it. The chain joins TRBV29-1 to TRBJ1-1, with D possibly TRBD1 on 5 matching bases. CDR1 is SQVTM, CDR2 ANQGSEA, per germline. The CDR3 is made up of 10 amino acids. CDR3 sequence reads: CSVGHTEALF. The CDR3 coding sequence is TGCAGCGTCGGACACACTGAAGCCCTCTTT.

This rearrangement joins TRBV10-3 to TRBJ2-2, with D possibly being TRBD2 (5 bases). CDR1 ENHRY and CDR2 SYGVKD come from the germline V gene. V was cut by 6 bases and J by 4 bases, with 9 bases left in between. This CDR3 has 13 residues. The CDR3 here is CAIRPDSTGELFF. DNA of the CDR3: TGTGCCATCAGGCCGGACTCCACCGGGGAGCTGTTTTTT.

This clonotype was recorded at least ten times. This sequence joins TRBV7-9 and TRBJ2-7, with D hard to call. Germline V gives CDR1 SEHNR, CDR2 FQNEAQ (reference sequence). V lost 5 bases and J lost 2, with 16 bases in between. The CDR3 length is 15 residues. CDR3 sequence reads: CASSPPALGTYEQYF. The CDR3 nucleotides read TGTGCCAGCAGCCCCCCAGCTCTGGGGACCTACGAGCAGTACTTC.

This clonotype was detected once. V gene TRBV11-2 combines with J gene TRBJ2-7; D is possibly TRBD1 (6 bases). Germline-derived CDR1 and CDR2 are SGHAT and FQNNGV. V shed 5 bases and J shed 6 bases, with 17 bases lying between them. The CDR3 has 14 residues. The DNA of the CDR3 is TGTGCCAGCAGCGTACATTTCTCAGGGGTCGAGCAGTACTTC. Residues: CASSVHFSGVEQYF.

In this sample, this clonotype turned up many times. V and J are TRBV4-3 and TRBJ1-4; 7 bases fit TRBD1. This CDR3 is built from 15 residues. J gave up 7 bases and V 3 bases, and 8 bases lay outside the gene matches. Germline V gene data show CDR1 as LGHNA and CDR2 as YSLEER. DNA for the CDR3: TGCGCCAGCAGCCACGGGCGACAGGGTGGTGAAAAACTGTTTTTT. It specifies CASSHGRQGGEKLFF.